This entry features one TCR beta chain sequence. This record comes from a study of CD8 T cells in Susac syndrome. cDNA came from roughly 0.53 to 1 ug RNA primed by random hexamers. TCRdb called the immunoSEQ multiplex PCR reads again in MiXCR, with one record for every CDR3 protein. Found here are hundreds of thousands of distinct CDR3 sequences, approximately 85% of them singletons; the top ten hold 0.09% to 0.15%. Trimming took 4 bases from V and 2 from J, leaving 11 bases between them. This CDR3 comprises 15 residues. Germline V lookup: CDR1 MGHRA, CDR2 YSYEKL. Material: CD8+ T cells from PBMCs. The sequence derives from a human donor with multiple sclerosis. V is TRBV4-1 and J is TRBJ2-2; D is ambiguous. CDR3 sequence reads: CASSLWAGNTGELFF. CDR3 in DNA: TGCGCCAGCAGCCTCTGGGCAGGTAACACCGGGGAGCTGTTTTTT.